Below are 30 T cell receptor beta chains sequenced from a single sample in a study of CD4 T cells in relation to SARS-CoV-2 and coronaviruses. Measured with immunoSEQ multiplex PCR; TCRdb has only the in-frame clones, and not every one. The table includes roughly 30,000 clones, around three quarters detected once. These receptors are not linked to any known antigen. The unexposed donors gave CD4+ T cells in about 2010-2018, prior to COVID-19. After roughly 9 days of culture, CD4+ T cells were isolated. Sequenced input: CD4+ T cells from PBMCs, cultured in vitro. Receptors originate from a human donor in good health.

The CDR3 is CASSLLLNTEAFF. In nucleotides, the CDR3 is TGTGCCAGCAGCCTCCTCTTGAACACTGAAGCTTTCTTT. This chain connects TRBV11-2 to TRBJ1-1; no firm D call. The V and J ends lost 5 bases and 0 bases respectively, with 7 bases between them. Per germline, CDR1 SGHAT and CDR2 FQNNGV. This CDR3 is 13 amino acids long.

DNA for the CDR3: TGTGCCAGCAGCTTAGTTCGCTCGGGACTAGCGGGGGGGGCAGATACGCAGTATTTT. Residues: CASSLVRSGLAGGADTQYF. The chain is built from TRBV7-9 and TRBJ2-3; 16 nucleotides match TRBD2. The ends lost 1 base at V and 4 bases at J; junction bases unmatched: 8. The CDR3 is 19 amino acids. The germline V gene encodes CDR1 SEHNR and CDR2 FQNEAQ (reference sequence).

This clone was recorded once. The J gene is TRBJ1-6, the V gene TRBV5-5; D gene uncertain. CDR1 and CDR2 (germline): SGHKS, YYEKEE (reference sequence). The CDR3 has 15 amino acids. With 3 bases removed from V and 6 bases from J, the gap between germline ends came to 13 bases. CDR3 coding DNA: TGTGCCAGCAGCTGGATCGACGGAAGTAATTCACCCCTCCACTTT. It specifies CASSWIDGSNSPLHF.

V usage is TRBV10-2 and J usage is TRBJ2-3; no clear D. This CDR3 has 13 amino acids. The germline V gene encodes CDR1 WSHSY and CDR2 SAAADI. Trimming pared 7 bases from V and 0 bases from J, leaving 8 bases between. CDR3 in amino acids: CASKLLSTDTQYF. The CDR3 DNA reads as TGCGCCAGCAAACTGTTAAGCACAGATACGCAGTATTTT.

V is TRBV7-2 and J is TRBJ2-2; D tentatively reads TRBD1 or TRBD2 (6 bases each). V dropped 2 bases and J dropped 4 bases, with 14 bases sitting between them. Germline loops: CDR1 SGHTA, CDR2 FQGNSA. The CDR3 loop spans 16 amino acids. The CDR3 DNA is TGTGCCAGCAGCTTACGACAGGCGGGGAGCACCGGGGAGCTGTTTTTT. Residues: CASSLRQAGSTGELFF.

This clone has more than one count but fewer than ten. The chain recombines TRBV7-9 with TRBJ1-6, with 10 bases identical to TRBD1. Germline V gene data show CDR1 as SEHNR and CDR2 as FQNEAQ (reference sequence). The CDR3 contains 15 residues. Trimming removed 8 bases from V and 5 bases from J; junction bases left unmatched: 6. The CDR3 DNA is TGTGCCAGCCGCTCCGGGACAGGGGATAATTCACCCCTCCACTTT. Translated, it gives CASRSGTGDNSPLHF. The full variable domain, with the rest looked up from reference TRBV7-9 and TRBJ1-6, is DTGVSQNPRHKITKRGQNVTFRCDPISEHNRLYWYRQTLGQGPEFLTYFQNEAQLEKSRLLSDRFSAERPKGSFSTLEIQRTEQGDSAMYLCASRSGTGDNSPLHFGNGTRLTVT.

This clone was seen only a few times. The junction does not match germline at one end; this may be a read error. The J gene is TRBJ2-7, the V gene TRBV7-9; possible D gene TRBD1, 5 bases. Germline V CDR1 and CDR2: SEHNR, FQNEAQ (reference sequence). The CDR3 runs to 11 residues. CDR3 nucleotides: TGTGCCAGCGGTCGGACATTGGAATTTCACTTC. The encoded protein is CASGRTLEFHF.

This sequence joins TRBV10-3 and TRBJ1-1; D may be TRBD1 (6 bases). The CDR3 is made up of 13 amino acids. Germline assignment: CDR1 ENHRY and CDR2 SYGVKD. V lost 9 bases and J lost 5, with 16 bases in between. The CDR3 DNA is TGTGCCATTACCGGGACAACAGGAACTGAAGCTTTCTTT. Protein: CAITGTTGTEAFF.

The chain carries TRBV3-1 (or the pseudogene TRBV3-2) and TRBJ1-2, with a possible D match to TRBD1 (6 bases). Trimming removed 2 bases from V and 5 bases from J, with 9 bases in between. The CDR3 covers 13 residues. Germline V gene sequence: CDR1 LGHDT, CDR2 YNNKEL (reference sequence). Here the CDR3 reads CASSQPGQYGYTF. CDR3 nucleotides: TGTGCCAGCAGCCAACCAGGACAGTATGGCTACACCTTC.

The V and J genes are TRBV7-8 and TRBJ2-5, with TRBD2 as a possible D gene (6 bases). The CDR3 is made up of 17 amino acids. Trimming stripped 2 bases from V and 1 base from J, with 17 bases between. Germline loops: CDR1 SGHVS, CDR2 FQNEAQ. The CDR3 loop is CASSLWRLAKFQETQYF. In DNA, the CDR3 is TGTGCCAGCAGCTTATGGAGGCTAGCGAAATTCCAAGAGACCCAGTACTTC.

The chain joins TRBV6-5 to TRBJ1-3; weak D call: TRBD1 (6 bases). The V end lost 5 bases, the J end lost 0 bases, and 11 bases lay between the germline ends. The germline CDR1 and CDR2 sequences are MNHEY and SVGAGI. The length of the CDR3 is 15 residues. The CDR3 sequence: CASSQQGYSGNTIYF. The DNA for the CDR3 is TGTGCCAGCAGTCAACAGGGCTACTCTGGAAACACCATATATTTT.

This clone was detected only a few times. This rearrangement joins TRBV2 to TRBJ1-6; no clear D gene. V was clipped by 1 base and J by 10 bases, with 8 bases between them. CDR1 and CDR2 (germline): SNHLY, FYNNEI. The CDR3 contains 13 residues. The CDR3, as DNA: TGTGCCAGCAGTGAAGAAATAGGCTCACCCCTCCACTTT. It codes for CASSEEIGSPLHF.

The rearrangement links TRBV4-2 to TRBJ1-1, with D hard to call. Germline-derived CDR1 and CDR2 are LGHNA and YNFKEQ. The CDR3 loop spans 16 amino acids. V was clipped by 1 base and J by 1 base, with 13 bases between them. The CDR3 reads CASSQVLTEKNTEAFF. The CDR3 nucleotides are TGTGCCAGCAGCCAAGTTCTGACGGAAAAGAACACTGAAGCTTTCTTT.

This rearrangement joins TRBV5-4 to TRBJ1-1; D not resolved. Germline assignment: CDR1 SGHNT and CDR2 YYREEE (reference sequence). The CDR3 covers 13 residues. Trimming stripped 0 bases from V and 3 bases from J, with 6 bases between. In DNA form, the CDR3 reads TGTGCCAGCAGCTTGGAACGCCACACTGAAGCTTTCTTT. Protein: CASSLERHTEAFF.

The rearrangement links TRBV9 to TRBJ2-3; D possibly corresponds to TRBD2 (6 bases). CDR1 and CDR2 from the germline V gene are SGDLS and YYNGEE. Between the trimmed V and J ends, which lost 3 bases and 2 bases, there was a span of 13 bases. CDR3 size: 15 residues. CDR3 residues: CASSAQEGLTDTQYF. CDR3 sequence (DNA): TGTGCCAGCAGCGCCCAGGAGGGGCTCACAGATACGCAGTATTTT.

CDR3 sequence (DNA): TGTGCCAGCAGCTTGCAGACCCAGGATGAAGCTTTCTTT. This codes for CASSLQTQDEAFF. The chain employs TRBV5-5 and TRBJ1-1; D uncertain. Trimming left V 1 base short and J 7 bases short, with 11 bases between. The CDR3 has 13 residues. CDR1 is SGHKS and CDR2 is YYEKEE in the germline V gene (reference sequence).

This clone was seen only once. The rearrangement joins TRBV9 to TRBJ2-5, with TRBD2 identical over 8 bases. Unmatched junction bases numbered 4, after V lost 2 bases and J lost 4 bases. Germline V lookup: CDR1 SGDLS, CDR2 YYNGEE. This CDR3 has 14 residues. The CDR3 here is CASSVAGGGETQYF. The DNA of the CDR3 is TGTGCCAGCAGCGTGGCCGGGGGGGGAGAGACCCAGTACTTC.

V gene TRBV5-5 combines with J gene TRBJ2-5; 8 bases line up with TRBD2. The V gene end was trimmed by 7 bases and the J gene end by 5 bases; junction bases not matched to a gene: 10. This CDR3 has 14 residues. In germline, CDR1 is SGHKS, CDR2 YYEKEE (reference sequence). The CDR3 region is CASYPVSSGETQYF. The CDR3 bases are TGTGCCAGCTACCCTGTGTCTAGCGGGGAGACCCAGTACTTC.

The chain carries TRBV7-2 and TRBJ2-3; no definite D call. The V and J ends lost 3 bases and 0 bases respectively, with 10 bases between them. CDR3 length: 15 residues. Germline CDR1 reads SGHTA; CDR2 reads FQGNSA. This chain's CDR3 is CASSLNNPSTDTQYF. The CDR3 coding sequence is TGTGCCAGCAGCTTGAATAATCCTAGCACAGATACGCAGTATTTT. Drawing the rest from reference TRBV7-2 and TRBJ2-3, the complete variable domain is GAGVSQSPSNKVTEKGKDVELRCDPISGHTALYWYRQSLGQGLEFLIYFQGNSAPDKSGLPSDRFSAERTGGSVSTLTIQRTQQEDSAVYLCASSLNNPSTDTQYFGPGTRLTVL.

In this sample, this clone turned up once. J is TRBJ1-4 and V is TRBV19, with a tentative D call TRBD1 (5 bases). The CDR3 contains 15 residues. The germline V and J ends were trimmed by 3 bases and 5 bases, with 13 bases remaining between them. Germline-derived CDR1 and CDR2 are LNHDA and SQIVND (reference sequence). Here the CDR3 DNA reads TGTGCCAGTAGTATCCGTCAGGGCGACAATGAAAAACTGTTTTTT. The encoded protein is CASSIRQGDNEKLFF.

The CDR3 bases are TGCGCCAGCAGCCAAGGCGGTCCAGGGGCGAGGCGAGCTTTCTTT. Residues: CASSQGGPGARRAFF. J is TRBJ1-1 and V is TRBV4-3; D is perhaps TRBD1 (6 bases). The CDR3 runs 15 residues. V lost 1 base and J lost 10, with 19 bases in between. Germline CDR1 is LGHNA and CDR2 is YSLEER.

The genes are TRBV12-3 or TRBV12-4 and TRBJ2-7; unclear D gene. The V end was cut by 7 bases, the J end by 4 bases, with 8 bases between. This CDR3 contains 11 residues. CDR3 DNA: TGTGCCAGCACCGCTTCGTACGAGCAGTACTTC. Translating it yields CASTASYEQYF.

The chain carries TRBV6-5 and TRBJ2-7; 7 bases align to TRBD2. Per the germline V gene, CDR1 is MNHEY and CDR2 is SVGAGI. The CDR3 contains 13 residues. The trim removed 6 bases at V and 3 bases at J, leaving 5 bases unmatched. In DNA form, the CDR3 reads TGTGCCAGCAGGAGGGAGGGACTCTACGAGCAGTACTTC. It is translated as CASRREGLYEQYF.

The rearrangement joins TRBV4-3 to TRBJ1-1, with D hard to call. From germline, CDR1 is LGHNA and CDR2 YSLEER. The V end lost 1 base, the J end lost 1 base, and 7 bases lay between the germline ends. CDR3 length: 14 amino acids. CDR3 DNA: TGCGCCAGCAGCCAAGGGTGGAGGAACACTGAAGCTTTCTTT. Translation: CASSQGWRNTEAFF.

This chain joins TRBV30 and TRBJ1-1; 7 nucleotides align to TRBD1. Germline V gives CDR1 GTSNPN, CDR2 SVGIG (reference sequence). The CDR3 contains 14 residues. The junction had 4 bases not matched to a gene; V was cut back by 2 bases and J by 1 base. CDR3 loop: CAWSRGPQNTEAFF. The DNA of the CDR3 is TGTGCCTGGAGTAGGGGGCCCCAGAACACTGAAGCTTTCTTT. Combining the CDR3 with reference TRBV30 and TRBJ1-1 gives the whole variable domain SQTIHQWPATLVQPVGSPLSLECTVEGTSNPNLYWYRQAAGRGLQLLFYSVGIGQISSEVPQNLSASRPQDRQFILSSKKLLLSDSGFYLCAWSRGPQNTEAFFGQGTRLTVV.

The chain joins TRBV7-9 to TRBJ2-1; TRBD1 might be the D (5 bases). The germline CDR1 and CDR2 sequences are SEHNR and FQNEAQ (reference sequence). There are 14 residues in the CDR3. V shed 1 base and J shed 8 bases, with 12 bases lying between them. The CDR3: CASSLVGQGDEQFF. In DNA form, the CDR3 reads TGTGCCAGCAGCTTAGTCGGCCAGGGCGATGAGCAGTTCTTC. The variable domain in full, with the rest retrieved from reference TRBV7-9 and TRBJ2-1, is DTGVSQNPRHKITKRGQNVTFRCDPISEHNRLYWYRQTLGQGPEFLTYFQNEAQLEKSRLLSDRFSAERPKGSFSTLEIQRTEQGDSAMYLCASSLVGQGDEQFFGPGTRLTVL.

The chain joins TRBV5-1 to TRBJ2-5, with D tentatively TRBD2 (5 bases). Trimming pared 5 bases from V and 4 bases from J, leaving 15 bases between. The CDR3 covers 14 residues. Germline values: CDR1 SGHRS, CDR2 YFSETQ. In DNA, the CDR3 is TGCGCCAGCAGGTGGGGAGAGGGTACAGAGACCCAGTACTTC. This translates into CASRWGEGTETQYF.

The chain joins TRBV19 to TRBJ2-3; D is possibly TRBD1 (5 bases). Germline CDR1 and CDR2: LNHDA and SQIVND (reference sequence). The CDR3 loop spans 11 amino acids. V lost 9 bases and J 5 bases, leaving 9 bases between the germline ends. CDR3 region: CASRQGDTQYF. In DNA, the CDR3 is TGTGCCAGCCGCCAGGGAGATACGCAGTATTTT.

In this sample, this clone turned up once. The CDR3 nucleotides read TGCGCCAGCAGCCACCCCCCCGGACAGGGCCCCGTTTCATATCGCTACACCTTC. Its protein product is CASSHPPGQGPVSYRYTF. The chain is built from TRBV4-1 and TRBJ1-2; TRBD1 agrees at 8 bases. The germline CDR1 and CDR2 sequences are MGHRA and YSYEKL. Trimming cost V 3 bases and J 9 bases; bases outside gene matches: 21. The length of the CDR3 is 18 residues.

This chain links TRBV19 with TRBJ1-5; D unclear. V was cut by 3 bases and J by 0 bases, with 12 bases left in between. Germline V lookup: CDR1 LNHDA, CDR2 SQIVND (reference sequence). The CDR3 length is 16 residues. In DNA form, the CDR3 reads TGTGCCAGTAGTATTCTTCAGCCTAGTAGCAATCAGCCCCAGCATTTT. This sequence encodes CASSILQPSSNQPQHF.